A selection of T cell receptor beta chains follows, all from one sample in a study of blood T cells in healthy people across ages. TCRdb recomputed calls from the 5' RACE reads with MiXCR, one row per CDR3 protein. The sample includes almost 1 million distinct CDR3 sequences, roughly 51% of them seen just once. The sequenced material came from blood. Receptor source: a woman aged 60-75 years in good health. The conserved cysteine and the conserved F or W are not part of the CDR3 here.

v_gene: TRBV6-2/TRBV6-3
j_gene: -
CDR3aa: ASRDHGGSTYEQY

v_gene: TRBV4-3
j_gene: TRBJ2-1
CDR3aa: ASSEAGQHYNEQF

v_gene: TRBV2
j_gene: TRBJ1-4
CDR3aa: ATSPRDTYEKLF

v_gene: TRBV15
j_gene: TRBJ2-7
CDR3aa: ATSSIAGAGYEQY

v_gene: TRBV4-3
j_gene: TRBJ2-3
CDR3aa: ASSQEHLSGGFWDTQY

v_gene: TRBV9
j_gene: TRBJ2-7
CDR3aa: ASSISGGSSYEQY

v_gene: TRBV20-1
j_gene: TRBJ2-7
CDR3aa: SARPSGIAGDNEQY

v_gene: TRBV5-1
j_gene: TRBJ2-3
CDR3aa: ASSKGPAGTDTQY

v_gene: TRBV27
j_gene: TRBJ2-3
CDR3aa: ATGTRQGTSLDTQY

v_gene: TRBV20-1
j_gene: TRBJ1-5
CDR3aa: SARRPGTGGGQPQH

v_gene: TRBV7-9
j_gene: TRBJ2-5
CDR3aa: ASSLAPGAQETQY

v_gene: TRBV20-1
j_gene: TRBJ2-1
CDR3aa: SARRGLEGYEQF

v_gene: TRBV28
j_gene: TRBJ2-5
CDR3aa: ASRHGVSGTQY

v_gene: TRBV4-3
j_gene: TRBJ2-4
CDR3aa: ASSQGGRGTSSHIQY

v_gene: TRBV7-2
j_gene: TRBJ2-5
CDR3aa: ASSLALRGTGETQY

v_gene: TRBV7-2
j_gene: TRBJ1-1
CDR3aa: ASSFHRGYTEAF

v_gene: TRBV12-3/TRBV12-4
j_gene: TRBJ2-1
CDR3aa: ASSLLAQQGTNNEQF

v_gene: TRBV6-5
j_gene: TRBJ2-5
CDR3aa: ASVSLLGLETQY

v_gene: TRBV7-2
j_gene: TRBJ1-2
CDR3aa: ASSLFNYGYT

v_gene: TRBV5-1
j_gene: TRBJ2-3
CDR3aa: ASSLDGRASTDTQY

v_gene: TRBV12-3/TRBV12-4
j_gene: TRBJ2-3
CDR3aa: ASSKGVGLVIGTDTQY

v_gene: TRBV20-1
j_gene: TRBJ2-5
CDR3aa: SALAQGGQQY

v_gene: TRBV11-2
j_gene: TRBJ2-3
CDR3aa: ASKSGPSTDTQY

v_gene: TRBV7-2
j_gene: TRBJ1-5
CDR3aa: ASSLEASYNQPQH

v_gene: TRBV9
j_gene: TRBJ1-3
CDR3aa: ASSVEGGSGNTIY

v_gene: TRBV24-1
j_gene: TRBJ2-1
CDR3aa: ATSDSYSNEQF

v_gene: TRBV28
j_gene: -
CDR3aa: ASSPSLAGGSEQY

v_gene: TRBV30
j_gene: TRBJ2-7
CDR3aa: AAFKGSYEQY

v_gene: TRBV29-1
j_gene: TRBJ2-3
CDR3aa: SVESGFTDTQY

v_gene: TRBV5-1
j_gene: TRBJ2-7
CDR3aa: ASSFGDRATYEQY

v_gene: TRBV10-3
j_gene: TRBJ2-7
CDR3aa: AIAGPTTSYEQY

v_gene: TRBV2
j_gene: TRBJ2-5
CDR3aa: ASGSGFETQY

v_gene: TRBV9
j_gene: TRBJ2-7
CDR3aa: ASSVAHGLYEQY

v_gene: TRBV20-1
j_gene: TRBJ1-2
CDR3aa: SASGTAYGYT

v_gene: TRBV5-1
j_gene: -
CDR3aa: ASSVFAESCEQY

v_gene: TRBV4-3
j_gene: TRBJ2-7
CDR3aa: ASSQGEGDEQY

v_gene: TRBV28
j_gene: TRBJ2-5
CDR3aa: ASSLRPPGTSGARETQY

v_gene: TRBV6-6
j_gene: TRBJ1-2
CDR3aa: ASSYKGTGVANYGYT

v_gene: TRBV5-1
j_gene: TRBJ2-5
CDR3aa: ASIGLAGEGETQY

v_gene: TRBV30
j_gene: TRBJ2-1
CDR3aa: AWSPLLAGAGYGYNEQF

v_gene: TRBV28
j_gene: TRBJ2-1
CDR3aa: ASSLGWNEQF

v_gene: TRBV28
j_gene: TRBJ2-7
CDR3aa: ASSLPGKDYEQY

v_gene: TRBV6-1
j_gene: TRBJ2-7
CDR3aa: ASSQGTGGYESYEQY

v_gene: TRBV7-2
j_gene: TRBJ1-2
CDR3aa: ASGLSSVIGWPYGYT

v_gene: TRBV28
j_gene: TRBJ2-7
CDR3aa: ASKIPGAYEQY

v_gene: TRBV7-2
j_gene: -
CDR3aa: ANSPHRLAGEETQY

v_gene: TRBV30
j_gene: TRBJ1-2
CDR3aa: AAGIYGYT

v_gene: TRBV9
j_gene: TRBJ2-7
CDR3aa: ASSATSGGPSYEQY

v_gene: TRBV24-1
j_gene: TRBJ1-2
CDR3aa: ATSDLSGYGYT

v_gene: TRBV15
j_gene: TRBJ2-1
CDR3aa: ATSRTRASNEQF

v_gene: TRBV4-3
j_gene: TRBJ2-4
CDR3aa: ASSQDTGGNIQY

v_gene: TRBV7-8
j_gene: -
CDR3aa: ASSLLQGSPSRDEQY

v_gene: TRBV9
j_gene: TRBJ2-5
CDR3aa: ASSAGGEPSGYQETQY

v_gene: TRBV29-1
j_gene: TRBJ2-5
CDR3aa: SVERGGGEQY

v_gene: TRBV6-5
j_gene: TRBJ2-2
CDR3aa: ASSYRPQASNTGELF